A selection of T cell receptor beta chains follows, all from one sample in a study of T-cell reconstitution after alpha-beta-depleted transplantation in children. MiXCR, run by TCRdb on the PCR reads, gives a single entry per CDR3 protein. This table holds 300,000 to 400,000 distinct CDR3 sequences, around 15% found once. The sequencing here drew on PBMCs, mostly from graft donor cells, taken 360 days after TCRalphabeta/CD19-depleted stem cell transplant. These TCRs come from a male patient aged 2 to 9 who had a stem cell transplant for acute lymphoblastic leukemia, so the T cells may come from the graft donor. The conserved cysteine and the conserved F or W are not part of the CDR3 here.

TRBJ2-7 | TRBV4-3 | ASSPSGTGAAIYEQY
TRBJ2-1 | TRBV20-1 | SATPGAQQF
TRBJ2-3 | TRBV24-1 | ATSGTSTDTQY
TRBJ2-2 | TRBV5-1 | ASSWNRVSGNTGELF
TRBJ2-5 | TRBV28 | ASSRDSGSGRVQETQY
TRBJ2-1 | TRBV28 | ASSLGTAHTYNEQF
TRBJ2-5 | TRBV12-3/TRBV12-4 | ASSLIQGVGETQY
TRBJ1-1 | TRBV18 | ASSPAMVRGRAEAF
TRBJ2-7 | TRBV20-1 | SAFGQGADEQY
TRBJ1-1 | TRBV12-3/TRBV12-4 | ASSLFPGTEAF
TRBJ2-2 | TRBV12-3/TRBV12-4 | ASSFLSANTGELF
TRBJ2-4 | TRBV28 | ASSLDTGLAKNIQY
TRBJ2-5 | TRBV5-1 | ASTVSQGGETQY
TRBJ1-1 | TRBV29-1 | SALRGYNTEAF
TRBJ2-1 | TRBV19 | ASATGDYNEQF
TRBJ1-2 | TRBV19 | ATRWGNRVNYGYT
TRBJ2-7 | TRBV12-3/TRBV12-4 | ASSFSGIGAYEQY
TRBJ1-1 | TRBV5-1 | ASSSLTGQGGTEAF
TRBJ2-5 | TRBV9 | ASSGGRSETQY
TRBJ2-3 | TRBV4-3 | ASSQEGTVTDTQY
TRBJ2-5 | TRBV4-1 | ASSQDPPEQRIETQY
TRBJ2-7 | TRBV12-3/TRBV12-4 | ASSPRDLIYEQY
TRBJ2-5 | TRBV12-3/TRBV12-4 | ASRQAQEETQY
TRBJ1-4 | TRBV5-1 | ASSLTGGDEKLF
TRBJ2-7 | TRBV20-1 | SVRQGAAEQY
TRBJ1-3 | TRBV20-1 | SAGGQALSGNTIY
TRBJ2-1 | TRBV7-2 | ASSWGQGPDNEQF
TRBJ2-1 | TRBV5-6 | ASSLGVNEQF
TRBJ1-5 | TRBV28 | ASRGQKQPQH
TRBJ2-1 | TRBV7-9 | ASSPRGDEQF
TRBJ2-5 | TRBV20-1 | SATALQETQY
TRBJ2-2 | TRBV9 | ASSVGSTGELF
TRBJ2-7 | TRBV10-3 | AAGQGDYEQY
TRBJ2-7 | TRBV5-1 | ASSLEGVRVWEQY
TRBJ2-1 | TRBV7-8 | ASSLSRIGSYNEQF
TRBJ2-3 | TRBV30 | AWSGTSTDTQY
TRBJ1-1 | TRBV5-1 | ASSRTVPAGREAF
TRBJ2-2 | TRBV20-1 | SAKRDTGSRNTGELF
TRBJ2-7 | TRBV20-1 | SARESGSSYEQY